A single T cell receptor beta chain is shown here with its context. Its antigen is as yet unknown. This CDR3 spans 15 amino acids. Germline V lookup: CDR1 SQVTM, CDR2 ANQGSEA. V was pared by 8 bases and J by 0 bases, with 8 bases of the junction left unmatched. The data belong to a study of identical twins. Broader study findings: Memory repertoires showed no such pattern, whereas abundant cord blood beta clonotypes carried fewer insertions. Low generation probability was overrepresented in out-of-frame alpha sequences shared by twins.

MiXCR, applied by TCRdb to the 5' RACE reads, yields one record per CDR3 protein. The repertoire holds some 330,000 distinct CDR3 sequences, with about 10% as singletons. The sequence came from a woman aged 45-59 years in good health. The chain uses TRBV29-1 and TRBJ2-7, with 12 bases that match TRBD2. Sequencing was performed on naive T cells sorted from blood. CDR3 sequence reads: CSIPSGRAVSYEQYF. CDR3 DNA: TGCAGCATCCCTAGCGGGAGGGCCGTCTCCTACGAGCAGTACTTC.